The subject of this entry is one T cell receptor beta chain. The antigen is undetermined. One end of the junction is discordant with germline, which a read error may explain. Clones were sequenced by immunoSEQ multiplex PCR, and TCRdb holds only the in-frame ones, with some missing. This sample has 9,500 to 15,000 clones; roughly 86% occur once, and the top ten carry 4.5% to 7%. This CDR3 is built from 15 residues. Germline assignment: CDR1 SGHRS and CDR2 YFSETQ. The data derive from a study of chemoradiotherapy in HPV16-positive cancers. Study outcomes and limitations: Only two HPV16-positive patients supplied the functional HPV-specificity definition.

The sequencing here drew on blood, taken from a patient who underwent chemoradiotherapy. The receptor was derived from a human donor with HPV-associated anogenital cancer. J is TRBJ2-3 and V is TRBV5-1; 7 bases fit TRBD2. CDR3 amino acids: CASRGRASSTGTQYF. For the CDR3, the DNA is TGCGCCAGCAGGGGGAGGGCATCTAGCACAGGTACGCAGTATTTT.